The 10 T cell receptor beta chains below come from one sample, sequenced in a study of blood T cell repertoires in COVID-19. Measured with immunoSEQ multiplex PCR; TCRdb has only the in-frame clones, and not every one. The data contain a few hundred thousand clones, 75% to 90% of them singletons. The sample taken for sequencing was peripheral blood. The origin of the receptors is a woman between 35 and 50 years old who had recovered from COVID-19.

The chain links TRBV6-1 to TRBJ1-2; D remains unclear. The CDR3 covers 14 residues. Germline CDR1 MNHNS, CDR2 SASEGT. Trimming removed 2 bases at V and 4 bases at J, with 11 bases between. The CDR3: CASSEHLRGYGYTF. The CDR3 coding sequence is TGTGCCAGCAGTGAACATTTAAGAGGCTATGGCTACACCTTC.

CDR3 amino acids: CASSMGEGTEQYV. The CDR3, as DNA: TGTGCCAGTAGTATGGGGGAGGGAACCGAGCAGTACGTC. The chain recombines TRBV19 with TRBJ2-7; 7 bases are shared with TRBD2. The germline V gene encodes CDR1 LNHDA and CDR2 SQIVND (reference sequence). After removal of 3 bases from V and 6 bases from J, the junction contained 5 bases not matched to a gene. This CDR3 contains 13 residues.

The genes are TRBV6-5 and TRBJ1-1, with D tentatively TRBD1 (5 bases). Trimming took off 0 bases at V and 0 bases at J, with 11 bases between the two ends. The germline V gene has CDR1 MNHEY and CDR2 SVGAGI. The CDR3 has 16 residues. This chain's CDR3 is CASSYSGQPMNTEAFF. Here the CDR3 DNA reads TGTGCCAGCAGTTACTCGGGGCAGCCCATGAACACTGAAGCTTTCTTT.

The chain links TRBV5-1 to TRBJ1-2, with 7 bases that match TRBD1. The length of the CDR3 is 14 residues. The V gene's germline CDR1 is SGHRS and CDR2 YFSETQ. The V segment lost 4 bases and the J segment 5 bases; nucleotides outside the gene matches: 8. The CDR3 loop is CASSADRDRYGYTF. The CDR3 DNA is TGCGCCAGCAGCGCTGACAGGGATCGGTATGGCTACACCTTC.

CDR3 sequence: CASSSPGLKREQYF. CDR3 DNA sequence: TGTGCCAGCAGCTCTCCGGGACTTAAACGCGAGCAGTACTTC. The chain recombines TRBV5-6 with TRBJ2-7; possible D gene TRBD2, 6 bases. V was pared by 3 bases and J by 6 bases, with 16 bases between. This CDR3 has 14 amino acids. The germline gives CDR1 SGHDT, CDR2 YYEEEE.

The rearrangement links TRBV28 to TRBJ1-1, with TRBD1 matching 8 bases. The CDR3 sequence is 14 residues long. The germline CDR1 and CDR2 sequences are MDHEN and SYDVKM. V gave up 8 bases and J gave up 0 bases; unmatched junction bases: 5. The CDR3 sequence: CASWPGGLNTEAFF. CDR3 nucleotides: TGTGCCAGCTGGCCAGGGGGCCTGAACACTGAAGCTTTCTTT.

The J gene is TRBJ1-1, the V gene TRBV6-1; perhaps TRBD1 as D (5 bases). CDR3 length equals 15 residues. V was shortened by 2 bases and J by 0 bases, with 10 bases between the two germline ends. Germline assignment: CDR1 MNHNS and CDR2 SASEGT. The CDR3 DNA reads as TGTGCCAGCAGTGAAAAGGGGCGCGTGAACACTGAAGCTTTCTTT. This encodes CASSEKGRVNTEAFF.

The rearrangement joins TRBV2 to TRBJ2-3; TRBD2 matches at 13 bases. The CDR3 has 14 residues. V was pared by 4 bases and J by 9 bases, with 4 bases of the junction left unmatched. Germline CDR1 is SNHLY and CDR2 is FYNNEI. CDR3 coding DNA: TGTGCCAGCAGTGTCGGGACTAGCGGGAAAACGCAGTATTTT. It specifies CASSVGTSGKTQYF. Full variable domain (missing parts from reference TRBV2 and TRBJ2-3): EPEVTQTPSHQVTQMGQEVILRCVPISNHLYFYWYRQILGQKVEFLVSFYNNEISEKSEIFDDQFSVERPDGSNFTLKIRSTKLEDSAMYFCASSVGTSGKTQYFGPGTRLTVL.

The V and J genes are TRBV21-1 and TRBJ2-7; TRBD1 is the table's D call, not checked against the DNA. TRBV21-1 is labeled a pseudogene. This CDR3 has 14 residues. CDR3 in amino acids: CASSGDRGRYEQYF. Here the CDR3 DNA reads TGTGCCAGCAGCGGGGACAGGGGGCGGTACGAGCAGTACTTC.

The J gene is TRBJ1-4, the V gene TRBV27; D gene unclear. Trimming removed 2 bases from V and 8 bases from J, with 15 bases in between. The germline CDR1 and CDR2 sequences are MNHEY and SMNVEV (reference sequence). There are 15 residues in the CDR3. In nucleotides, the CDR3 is TGTGCCAGCAGTTTAAGACTCCTGAGGGAAGAAAAACTGTTTTTT. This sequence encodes CASSLRLLREEKLFF.